This is a list of T cell receptor beta chains from one sample in a study of CDR3 diversity in severe acne. TCRdb recomputed calls from the PCR reads with MiXCR, one row per CDR3 protein. The sample lists about 84,000 distinct CDR3 sequences, approximately 51% occurring once. The sequenced sample was blood. The receptors here all came from a male donor in good health, without acne. Each CDR3 is given with its conserved first and last residue. D genes are given only for firm matches. Expanded clones are given a class, and other clones once, few, many or no size at all.

d_call | j_call | v_call | clone_size | cdr3_aa | cdr3_nt
NA | TRBJ2-5 | TRBV11-3 | once | CASSSAGGEETQYF | TGTGCCAGCAGCTCCGCTGGGGGTGAAGAGACCCAGTACTTC
TRBD1 | TRBJ1-2 | TRBV2 | NA | CASSDPTGGSGYTF | TGTGCCAGCAGTGATCCGACAGGGGGGAGTGGCTACACCTTC
TRBD1 | TRBJ2-7 | TRBV6-5 | few | CASRMTGTGVVEQYF | TGTGCCAGCAGAATGACCGGGACAGGGGTAGTGGAGCAGTACTTC
TRBD2 | TRBJ2-2 | TRBV6-5 | NA | CASRLAGKDTGELFF | TGTGCCAGCAGACTAGCGGGAAAGGACACCGGGGAGCTGTTTTTT
NA | TRBJ2-3 | TRBV29-1 | many | CSVRVGDTQYF | TGCAGCGTTAGAGTCGGAGATACGCAGTATTTT
NA | TRBJ2-3 | TRBV24-1 | medium-sized | CATSDFNGYTDTQYF | TGTGCCACCAGTGATTTTAACGGTTACACAGATACGCAGTATTTT
TRBD2 | TRBJ2-7 | TRBV7-9 | NA | CASSLEPRLAGVGEQYF | TGTGCCAGCAGCCTAGAACCGCGACTAGCGGGAGTAGGTGAGCAGTACTTC
NA | TRBJ2-2 | TRBV24-1 | few | CATGTPNTGELFF | TGTGCCACGGGGACACCAAACACCGGGGAGCTGTTTTTT
NA | TRBJ1-5 | TRBV20-1 | medium-sized | CSAVQGGSQPQHF | TGCAGTGCCGTACAGGGAGGAAGTCAGCCCCAGCATTTT
NA | TRBJ1-1 | TRBV20-1 | NA | CSASENTEAFF | TGCAGTGCGTCAGAGAACACTGAAGCTTTCTTT
TRBD2 | TRBJ2-1 | TRBV7-6 | many | CASSLASGIPQSSYNEQFF | TGTGCCAGCAGCTTGGCTAGCGGGATCCCCCAGAGCTCCTACAATGAGCAGTTCTTC
NA | TRBJ1-1 | TRBV7-9 | NA | CASTLRGTKNTEAFF | TGTGCCAGCACCCTGCGGGGGACAAAGAACACTGAAGCTTTCTTT